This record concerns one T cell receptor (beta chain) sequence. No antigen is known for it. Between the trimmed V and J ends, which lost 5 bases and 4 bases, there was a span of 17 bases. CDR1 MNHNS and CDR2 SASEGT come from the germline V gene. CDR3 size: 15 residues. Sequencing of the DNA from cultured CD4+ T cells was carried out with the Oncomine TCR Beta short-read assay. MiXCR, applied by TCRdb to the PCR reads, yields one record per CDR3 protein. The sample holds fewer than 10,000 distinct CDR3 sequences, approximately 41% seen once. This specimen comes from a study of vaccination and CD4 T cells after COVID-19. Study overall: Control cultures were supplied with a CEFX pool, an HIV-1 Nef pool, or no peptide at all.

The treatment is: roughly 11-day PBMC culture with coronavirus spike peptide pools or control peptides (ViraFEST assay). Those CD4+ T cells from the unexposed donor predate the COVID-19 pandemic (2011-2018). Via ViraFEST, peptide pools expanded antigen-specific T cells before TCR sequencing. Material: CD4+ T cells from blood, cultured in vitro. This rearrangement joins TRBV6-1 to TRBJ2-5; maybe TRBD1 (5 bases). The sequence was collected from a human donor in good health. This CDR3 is CASSRSDTARETQYF. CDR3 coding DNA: TGTGCCAGCAGTCGGTCGGACACAGCCAGAGAGACCCAGTACTTC.